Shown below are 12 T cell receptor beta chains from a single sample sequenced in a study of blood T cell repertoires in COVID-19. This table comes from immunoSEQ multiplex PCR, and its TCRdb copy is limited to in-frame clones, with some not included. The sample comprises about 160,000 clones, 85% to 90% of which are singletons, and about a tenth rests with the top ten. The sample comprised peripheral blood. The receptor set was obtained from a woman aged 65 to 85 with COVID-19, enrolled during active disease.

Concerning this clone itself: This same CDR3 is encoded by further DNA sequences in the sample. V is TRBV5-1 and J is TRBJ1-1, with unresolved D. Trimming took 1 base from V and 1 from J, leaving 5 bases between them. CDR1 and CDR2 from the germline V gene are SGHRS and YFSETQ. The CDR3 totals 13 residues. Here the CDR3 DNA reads TGCGCCAGCAGCTTGACAGCGAACACTGAAGCTTTCTTT. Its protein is CASSLTANTEAFF. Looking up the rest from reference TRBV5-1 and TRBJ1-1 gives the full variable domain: KAGVTQTPRYLIKTRGQQVTLSCSPISGHRSVSWYQQTPGQGLQFLFEYFSETQRNKGNFPGRFSGRQFSNSRSEMNVSTLELGDSALYLCASSLTANTEAFFGQGTRLTVV.

For the CDR3, the DNA is TGTGCCAGCAGTTTCGGGACAGGGTATAATTCACCCCTCCACTTT. This encodes CASSFGTGYNSPLHF. The chain is built from TRBV28 and TRBJ1-6; 9 nucleotides match TRBD1. Per the germline V gene, CDR1 is MDHEN and CDR2 is SYDVKM. The CDR3 covers 15 residues. Trimming at V came to 3 bases and at J to 4 bases, leaving 1 base not matched to a gene.

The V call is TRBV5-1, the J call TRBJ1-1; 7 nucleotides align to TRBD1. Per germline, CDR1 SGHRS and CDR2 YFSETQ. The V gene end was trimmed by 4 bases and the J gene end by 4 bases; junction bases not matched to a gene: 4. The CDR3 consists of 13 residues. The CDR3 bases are TGCGCCAGCAGCGCAGGGGGGAGCACTGAAGCTTTCTTT. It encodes CASSAGGSTEAFF.

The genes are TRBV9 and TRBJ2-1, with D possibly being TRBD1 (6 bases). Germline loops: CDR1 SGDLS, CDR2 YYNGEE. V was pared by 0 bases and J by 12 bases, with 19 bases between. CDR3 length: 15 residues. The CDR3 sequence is CASSVDRLAGVGQFF. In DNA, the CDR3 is TGTGCCAGCAGCGTAGATAGGCTAGCAGGGGTCGGGCAGTTCTTC.

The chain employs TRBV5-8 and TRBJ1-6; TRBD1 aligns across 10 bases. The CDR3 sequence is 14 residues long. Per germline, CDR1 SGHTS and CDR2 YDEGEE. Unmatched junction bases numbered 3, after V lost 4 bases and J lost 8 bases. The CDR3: CASSRDRGHSPLHF. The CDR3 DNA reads TGTGCCAGCAGCAGAGACAGGGGGCATTCACCCCTCCACTTT.

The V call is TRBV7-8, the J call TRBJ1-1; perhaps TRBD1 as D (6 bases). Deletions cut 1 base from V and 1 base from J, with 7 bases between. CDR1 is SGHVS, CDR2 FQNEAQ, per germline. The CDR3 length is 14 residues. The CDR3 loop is CASSLVGGNTEAFF. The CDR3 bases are TGTGCCAGCAGCTTAGTAGGGGGGAACACTGAAGCTTTCTTT.

The CDR3, as DNA: TGTGCCAGCAGCGCCGACAGGGTGAGCGGTCAGCCCCAGCATTTT. Translated: CASSADRVSGQPQHF. The rearrangement uses TRBV16 and TRBJ1-5; 7 bases fit TRBD1. The J segment lost 6 bases and the V segment lost 5 bases, leaving 10 bases of the junction unmatched. The CDR3 length is 15 residues. Germline V gene lookup returns CDR1 KGHSY and CDR2 FQNENV.

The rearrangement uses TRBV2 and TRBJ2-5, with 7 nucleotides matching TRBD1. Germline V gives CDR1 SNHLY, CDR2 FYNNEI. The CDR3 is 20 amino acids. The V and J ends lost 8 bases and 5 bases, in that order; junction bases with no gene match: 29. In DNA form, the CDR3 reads TGTGCCAGCGTGGGTTCCCCCATGGGGGTCAACAGGGGTCTCGGCGAGACCCAGTACTTC. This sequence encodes CASVGSPMGVNRGLGETQYF.

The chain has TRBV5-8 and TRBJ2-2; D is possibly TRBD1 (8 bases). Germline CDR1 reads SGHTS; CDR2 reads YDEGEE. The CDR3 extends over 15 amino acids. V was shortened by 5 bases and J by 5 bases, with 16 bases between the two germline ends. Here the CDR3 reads CASRDRARGTGELFF. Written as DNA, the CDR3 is TGTGCCAGCAGGGACAGGGCGCGGGGGACCGGGGAGCTGTTTTTT.

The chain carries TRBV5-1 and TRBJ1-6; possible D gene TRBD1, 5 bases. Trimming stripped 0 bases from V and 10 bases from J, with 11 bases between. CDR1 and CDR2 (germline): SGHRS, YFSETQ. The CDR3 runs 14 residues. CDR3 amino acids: CASSLEGLGSPLHF. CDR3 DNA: TGCGCCAGCAGCTTGGAGGGGTTGGGGTCACCCCTCCACTTT. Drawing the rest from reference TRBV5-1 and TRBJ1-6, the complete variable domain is KAGVTQTPRYLIKTRGQQVTLSCSPISGHRSVSWYQQTPGQGLQFLFEYFSETQRNKGNFPGRFSGRQFSNSRSEMNVSTLELGDSALYLCASSLEGLGSPLHFGNGTRLTVT.

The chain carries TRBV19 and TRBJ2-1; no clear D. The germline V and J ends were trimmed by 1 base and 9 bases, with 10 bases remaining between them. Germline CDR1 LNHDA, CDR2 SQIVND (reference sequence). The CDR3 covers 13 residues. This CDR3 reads CASSIGSNSEQFF. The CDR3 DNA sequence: TGTGCCAGTAGTATAGGGTCCAACAGTGAGCAGTTCTTC.

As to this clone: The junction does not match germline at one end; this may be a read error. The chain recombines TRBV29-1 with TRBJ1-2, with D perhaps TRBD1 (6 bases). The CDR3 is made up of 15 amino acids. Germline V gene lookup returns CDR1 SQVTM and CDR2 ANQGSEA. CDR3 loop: CSVGERGGGNNGYTF. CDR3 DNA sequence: TGCAGCGTTGGGGAGAGAGGGGGTGGTAACAATGGCTACACCTTC. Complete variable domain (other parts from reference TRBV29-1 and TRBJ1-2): SAVISQKPSRDICQRGTSLTIQCQVDSQVTMMFWYRQQPGQSLTLIATANQGSEATYESGFVIDKFPISRPNLTFSTLTVSNMSPEDSSIYLCSVGERGGGNNGYTFGSGTRLTVV.